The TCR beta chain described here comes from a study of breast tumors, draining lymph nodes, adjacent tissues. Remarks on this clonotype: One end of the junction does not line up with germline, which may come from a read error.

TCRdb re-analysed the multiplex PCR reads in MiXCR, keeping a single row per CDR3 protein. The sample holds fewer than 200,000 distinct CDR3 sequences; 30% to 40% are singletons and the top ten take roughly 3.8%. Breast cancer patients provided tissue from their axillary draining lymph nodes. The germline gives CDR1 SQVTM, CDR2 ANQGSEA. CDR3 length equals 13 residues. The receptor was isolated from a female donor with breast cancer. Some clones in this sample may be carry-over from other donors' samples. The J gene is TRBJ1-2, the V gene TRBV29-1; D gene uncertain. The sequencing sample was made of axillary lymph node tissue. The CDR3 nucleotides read TGCAGCGTTGCCATCCCAGCCGACTATGGCCACACCTTC. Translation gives CSVAIPADYGHTF.